The present entry profiles one T cell receptor beta chain with its context. This sample was taken from a study of blood T cell repertoires in COVID-19. Background on the study: Collection of acute and convalescent COVID-19 samples took place in the United States, Italy and Spain. Nucleic acid was either cDNA or gDNA, and it came from T cells, B-cell-depleted T cells, or PBMCs.

The V and J ends lost 4 bases and 2 bases respectively, with 15 bases between them. The CDR3 covers 15 residues. Germline values: CDR1 MNHEY, CDR2 SVGAGI. Authors' processing steps: Amplification of reference gene primers was used by the study to estimate nucleated cell counts. This table comes from immunoSEQ multiplex PCR, and its TCRdb copy is limited to in-frame clones, with some not included. The DNA was the basis for D and trimming; V, J and clone size are from that table. The sample contains roughly 69,000 clones, roughly 80% of which appear only once. The chain combines TRBV6-5 with TRBJ2-7; D gene uncertain. Specimen: peripheral blood. The receptor's source is a human donor in a cohort sampled during active COVID-19. Here the CDR3 DNA reads TGTGCCAGCAGTTCTATGGGCAGGCTAACCTACGAGCAGTACTTC. Its translation is CASSSMGRLTYEQYF.